Here is one TCR beta chain with its context. This sample was included in a study of shared clonotypes between healthy human individuals. Study context: Three CD4 naive, three CD4 memory, two CD8 naive and one CD8 memory plate were used per donor.

CDR1 is SEHNR, CDR2 FQNEAQ, per germline (reference sequence). The V segment lost 5 bases and the J segment 4 bases; nucleotides outside the gene matches: 4. The CDR3 sequence is 14 residues long. Terminally differentiated effector memory CD45RA+ cells were excluded from the naive CD8 cells, which were CD45RO-negative and positively selected for CCR7. The repertoire was sequenced with immunoSEQ multiplex PCR; TCRdb's copy has only in-frame clones and lacks some. The table has roughly 2.1 million clones, 90% to 95% seen once. The sequenced sample was naive CD8+ T cells from PBMCs. This TCR derives from a man aged 18 to 29 in good health. Some clones in this sample may be carry-over from other donors' samples. The chain couples TRBV7-9 to TRBJ2-3; 9 bases match TRBD2. CDR3 DNA sequence: TGTGCCAGCAGCGGTAGCGGGAGCCCAGATACGCAGTATTTT. It codes for CASSGSGSPDTQYF.